One sample yielded the 11 T cell receptor beta chains listed below, sequenced in a study of Ad26.COV2.S vaccination and SARS-CoV-2 variants. Sequencing used immunoSEQ multiplex PCR; TCRdb keeps in-frame clones, though not all of them. The sample lists around 310,000 clones; 75% to 90% were seen once. As to treatment: roughly 19 received Ad26.COV2.S at low or high dose, single or two shots; about 5 received placebo; per-sample allocation not given. Sampling was performed 63 days after the first vaccine or placebo injection. Sequenced material: peripheral blood, taken in a trial of Ad26.COV2.S vaccine versus placebo. Receptors originate from a person between 18 and 60 years old who received the Ad26.COV2.S COVID-19 vaccine or a placebo.

This CDR3 reads CASRSRDRFEAFF. The CDR3 nucleotides read TGTGCCAGCAGATCCCGGGACAGATTTGAAGCTTTCTTT. This chain uses TRBV6-6 with TRBJ1-1; TRBD1 matches 7 bases. Germline loops: CDR1 MNHNY, CDR2 SVGAGI (reference sequence). The V gene end was trimmed by 6 bases and the J gene end by 7 bases; junction bases not matched to a gene: 8. The CDR3 covers 13 residues.

The table lists this clone with a count of one. V gene TRBV6-6 combines with J gene TRBJ2-3; TRBD1 might be the D (5 bases). This CDR3 is 16 amino acids long. The germline V gene has CDR1 MNHNY and CDR2 SVGAGI (reference sequence). Trimming took 7 bases from V and 2 from J, leaving 19 bases between them. Here the CDR3 reads CASTFSTGFSTDTQYF. The CDR3 nucleotides are TGTGCCAGCACCTTTAGTACAGGATTTTCCACAGATACGCAGTATTTT.

This rearrangement joins TRBV7-8 to TRBJ2-3, with no clear D. V lost 5 bases to trimming and J lost 5 bases, with 11 bases between them. CDR1 SGHVS and CDR2 FQNEAQ come from the germline V gene. The CDR3 spans 13 residues. For the CDR3, the DNA is TGTGCCAGCAGCCAACACATCGGAGATACGCAGTATTTT. Protein product: CASSQHIGDTQYF.

The rearrangement links TRBV7-9 to TRBJ2-3; no definite D call. This CDR3 is 15 amino acids long. The V and J ends lost 1 base and 0 bases respectively, with 8 bases between them. Germline assignment: CDR1 SEHNR and CDR2 FQNEAQ (reference sequence). CDR3: CASSLVTDSTDTQYF. CDR3 in DNA: TGTGCCAGCAGCTTAGTTACAGATAGCACAGATACGCAGTATTTT.

The chain recombines TRBV10-2 with TRBJ2-5; D is unresolved. The germline V gene encodes CDR1 WSHSY and CDR2 SAAADI. V lost 7 bases, J lost 4 bases, and 13 bases lay in between. The CDR3 has 13 residues. CDR3 amino acids: CASIPAARETQYF. The CDR3 bases are TGCGCCAGCATCCCCGCGGCCCGAGAGACCCAGTACTTC.

The J gene is TRBJ1-3, the V gene TRBV5-1; tentative D call: TRBD1 (6 bases). The CDR3 loop spans 15 amino acids. Germline CDR1 is SGHRS and CDR2 is YFSETQ. Trimming removed 2 bases from V and 5 bases from J, with 14 bases in between. CDR3 amino acids: CASSLEGHKRNTIYF. CDR3 in DNA: TGCGCCAGCAGCTTAGAGGGACATAAGAGAAACACCATATATTTT.

The genes are TRBV7-2 and TRBJ2-1, with TRBD2 matching over 10 bases. The ends lost 3 bases at V and 5 bases at J; junction bases unmatched: 4. Germline values: CDR1 SGHTA, CDR2 FQGNSA. This CDR3 spans 15 amino acids. The CDR3 DNA reads TGTGCCAGCAGCTTGGCTAGCGGGAGCCACAATGAGCAGTTCTTC. Its protein is CASSLASGSHNEQFF. The entire variable domain, with the rest obtained from reference TRBV7-2 and TRBJ2-1, is as follows: GAGVSQSPSNKVTEKGKDVELRCDPISGHTALYWYRQSLGQGLEFLIYFQGNSAPDKSGLPSDRFSAERTGGSVSTLTIQRTQQEDSAVYLCASSLASGSHNEQFFGPGTRLTVL.

The chain is built from TRBV12-5 and TRBJ2-7; 10 bases line up with TRBD2. After removal of 5 bases from V and 3 bases from J, the junction contained 7 bases not matched to a gene. The CDR3 is 15 amino acids. Germline CDR1 reads LGHNT; CDR2 reads FRNRAP. CDR3 nucleotides: TGTGCTAGTGGTCTTGCAGCGGGAGGGGGCTACGAGCAGTACGTC. It codes for CASGLAAGGGYEQYV.

In DNA form, the CDR3 reads TGTGCCAGCAGCCTCGGACAGGTTAATTCACCCCTCCACTTT. This gives the protein CASSLGQVNSPLHF. The V gene is TRBV7-3, the J gene TRBJ1-6; 7 positions agree with TRBD1. This CDR3 has 14 amino acids. The V gene end was trimmed by 5 bases and the J gene end by 6 bases; junction bases not matched to a gene: 4. Germline loops: CDR1 SGHTA, CDR2 FQGTGA.

The rearrangement joins TRBV28 to TRBJ1-4, with D unresolved. This CDR3 has 15 amino acids. Per germline, CDR1 MDHEN and CDR2 SYDVKM. V was shortened by 3 bases and J by 8 bases, with 16 bases between the two germline ends. CDR3 amino acids: CASSLFEVDREKLFF. CDR3 DNA sequence: TGTGCCAGCAGTTTGTTTGAGGTTGATCGGGAAAAACTGTTTTTT.

This clone occurred once. V gene TRBV10-2 combines with J gene TRBJ2-2; D is unresolved. Trimming took off 7 bases at V and 4 bases at J, with 13 bases between the two ends. The germline V gene encodes CDR1 WSHSY and CDR2 SAAADI. The CDR3 sequence is 14 residues long. This chain's CDR3 is CASIKRALTGELFF. CDR3 bases: TGCGCCAGCATCAAGCGAGCTCTCACCGGGGAGCTGTTTTTT.